The source of this TCR beta chain is a study of shared clonotypes between healthy human individuals. Data came from immunoSEQ multiplex PCR; TCRdb stores just in-frame clones and leaves some out. This sample has 2 million to 2.5 million clones, with 80% to 95% found just once. Whole-study results and caveats: The sharing of 4% to 5.5% of naive CD4 clonotypes was seen across several donors. Generation probability values for non-shared clonotypes were lower than those for clonotypes shared by all four donors.

The germline V gene encodes CDR1 SGHRS and CDR2 YFSETQ. V was pared by 3 bases and J by 5 bases, with 2 bases of the junction left unmatched. The CDR3 spans 14 residues. Details on this clone: The antigen is undetermined. Other nucleotide sequences from this sample produce the same CDR3.

The sequence derives from a man aged 18 to 30 in good health. Some clones in this sample may be carry-over from other donors' samples. This chain uses TRBV5-1 with TRBJ1-5; TRBD1 matches 10 bases. Sequencing input: naive CD4+ T cells from PBMCs. Subset given: CD45RA+ positively selected. CDR3 loop: CASSSTGGDQPQHF. CDR3 nucleotides: TGCGCCAGCAGCTCGACAGGGGGCGATCAGCCCCAGCATTTT. The whole variable domain, remainder taken from reference TRBV5-1 and TRBJ1-5, is KAGVTQTPRYLIKTRGQQVTLSCSPISGHRSVSWYQQTPGQGLQFLFEYFSETQRNKGNFPGRFSGRQFSNSRSEMNVSTLELGDSALYLCASSSTGGDQPQHFGDGTRLSIL.